This T cell receptor beta chain is drawn from a study of spatial heterogeneity in lung cancer. Study as a whole: Patients with untreated early-stage non-small cell lung cancer, numbering roughly 69, were the donors. The mean occurrence of each unique TCR and UMI combination in raw reads exceeded eight.

Every TCR cDNA molecule bore a unique molecular identifier. TCRdb processed the 5' RACE reads anew with MiXCR; each CDR3 protein has one entry. The sample includes 25,000 to 30,000 distinct CDR3 sequences, 4.5% to 7.5% seen only once; the top ten take around 23%. Overall study results and limits: Ubiquitous expanded tumor TCRs were seen in blood more at resection than at follow-up.

Germline V gene sequence: CDR1 SGDLS, CDR2 YYNGEE. This CDR3 region has 18 residues. V was clipped by 1 base and J by 1 base, with 18 bases between them. The sample holds many counts of this clonotype. The antigen is unknown. Noted time point: blood at routine non-recurrence follow-up after resection. Whole RNA, which was extracted from tumor, nontumor lung tissue or frozen PBMC, was sequenced without any cell sorting. This sequence originates from a male donor with early-stage non-small cell lung cancer. This chain links TRBV9 with TRBJ1-5; weak D call: TRBD1 (6 bases). The sample in question was PBMCs, obtained at follow-up. The DNA for the CDR3 is TGTGCCAGCAGCGTATTGGCCGGTGGGACACCCAGCAATCAGCCCCAGCATTTT. It codes for CASSVLAGGTPSNQPQHF.